This T cell receptor beta chain was captured by sequencing in a study of response to subunit inactivated influenza vaccine. Findings of the study overall: Few additional T cells are recruited per seasonal influenza vaccination, authors suggested.

One entry per CDR3 protein, called by TCRdb with MiXCR from the RT-PCR reads. The sample shows 700,000 to 900,000 distinct CDR3 sequences, 20% to 25% of them seen only once. Germline assignment: CDR1 SGHTA and CDR2 FQGNSA. Trimming shortened V by 4 bases and J by 10 bases, and 20 bases separated the two germline ends. This CDR3 is 15 amino acids long. This clonotype was recorded a few times. The target antigen is unknown. The clonotype originates from a man over 45 who received an inactivated influenza vaccine. This specimen consisted of PBMCs from blood, obtained roughly 5 days after vaccination. The V and J genes are TRBV7-2 and TRBJ2-1; possibly TRBD2 for D (7 bases). CDR3 DNA sequence: TGTGCCAGCAGCTATAGGGCTAGCGAGGGGGGGGAGCAGTTCTTC. Its translation is CASSYRASEGGEQFF.